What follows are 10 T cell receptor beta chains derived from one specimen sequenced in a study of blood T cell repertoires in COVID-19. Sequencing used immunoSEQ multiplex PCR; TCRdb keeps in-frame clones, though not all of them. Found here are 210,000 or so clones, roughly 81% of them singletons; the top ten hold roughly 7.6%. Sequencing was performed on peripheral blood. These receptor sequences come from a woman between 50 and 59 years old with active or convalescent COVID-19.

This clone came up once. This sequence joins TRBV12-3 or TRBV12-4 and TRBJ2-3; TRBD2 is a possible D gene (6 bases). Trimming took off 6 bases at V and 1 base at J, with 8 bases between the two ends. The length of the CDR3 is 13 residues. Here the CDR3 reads CASRASGTDTQYF. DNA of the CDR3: TGTGCCAGCAGGGCTAGCGGCACAGATACGCAGTATTTT.

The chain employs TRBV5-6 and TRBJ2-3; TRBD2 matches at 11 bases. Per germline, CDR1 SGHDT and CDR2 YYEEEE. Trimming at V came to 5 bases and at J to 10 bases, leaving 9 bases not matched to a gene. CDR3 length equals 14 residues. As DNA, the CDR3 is TGTGCCAGCAGACCGGGACTAGCGGACCGACCGCAGTATTTT. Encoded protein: CASRPGLADRPQYF.

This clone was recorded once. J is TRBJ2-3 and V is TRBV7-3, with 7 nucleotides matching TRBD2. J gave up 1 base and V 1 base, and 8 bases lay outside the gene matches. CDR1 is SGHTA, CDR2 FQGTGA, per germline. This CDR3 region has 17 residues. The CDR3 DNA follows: TGTGCCAGCAGCTTAAGAGGTGCGGGAGCGGGCACAGATACGCAGTATTTT. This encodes CASSLRGAGAGTDTQYF.

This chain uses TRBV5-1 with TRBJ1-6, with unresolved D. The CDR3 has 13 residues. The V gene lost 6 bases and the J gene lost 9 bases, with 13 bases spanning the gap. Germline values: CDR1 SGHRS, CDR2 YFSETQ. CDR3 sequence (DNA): TGCGCCAGCACCGACTTCGAAGGTTCACCCCTCCACTTT. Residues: CASTDFEGSPLHF.

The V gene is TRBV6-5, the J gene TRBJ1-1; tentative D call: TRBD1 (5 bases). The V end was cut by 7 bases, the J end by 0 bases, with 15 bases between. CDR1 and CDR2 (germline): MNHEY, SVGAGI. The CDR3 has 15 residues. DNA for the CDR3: TGTGCCAGCACCCAGGGCTATACAATGAACACTGAAGCTTTCTTT. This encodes CASTQGYTMNTEAFF.

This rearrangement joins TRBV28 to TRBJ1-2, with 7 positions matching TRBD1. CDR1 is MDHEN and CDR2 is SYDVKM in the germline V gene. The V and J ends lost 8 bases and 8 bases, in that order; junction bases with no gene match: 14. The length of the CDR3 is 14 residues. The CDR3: CASYFSTGSKGYTF. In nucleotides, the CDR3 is TGTGCCAGCTATTTCTCGACAGGGAGTAAGGGCTACACCTTC.

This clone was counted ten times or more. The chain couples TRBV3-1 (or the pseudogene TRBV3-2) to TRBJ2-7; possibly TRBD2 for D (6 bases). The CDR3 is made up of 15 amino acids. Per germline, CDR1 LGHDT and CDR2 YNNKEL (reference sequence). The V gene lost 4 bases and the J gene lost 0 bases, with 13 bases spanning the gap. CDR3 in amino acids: CASSLESGSSYEQYF. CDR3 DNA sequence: TGTGCCAGCAGCCTCGAAAGCGGGTCCTCCTACGAGCAGTACTTC.

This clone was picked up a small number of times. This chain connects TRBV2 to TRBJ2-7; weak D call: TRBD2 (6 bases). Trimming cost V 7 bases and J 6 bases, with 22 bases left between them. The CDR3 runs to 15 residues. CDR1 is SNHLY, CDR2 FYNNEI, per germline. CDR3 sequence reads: CASTKVGGVGGEQYF. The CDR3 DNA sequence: TGTGCCAGCACCAAAGTCGGAGGGGTAGGCGGCGAGCAGTACTTC.

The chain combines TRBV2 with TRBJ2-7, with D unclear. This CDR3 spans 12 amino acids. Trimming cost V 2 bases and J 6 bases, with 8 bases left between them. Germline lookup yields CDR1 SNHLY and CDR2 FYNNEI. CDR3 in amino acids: CASSELPGEQYF. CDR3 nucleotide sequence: TGTGCCAGCAGTGAACTCCCAGGCGAGCAGTACTTC.

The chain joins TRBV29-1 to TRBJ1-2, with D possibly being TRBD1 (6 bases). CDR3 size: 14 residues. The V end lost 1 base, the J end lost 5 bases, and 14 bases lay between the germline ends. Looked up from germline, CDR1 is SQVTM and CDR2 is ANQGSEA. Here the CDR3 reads CSVEGARGFYGYTF. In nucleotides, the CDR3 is TGCAGCGTTGAAGGGGCCAGGGGATTTTATGGCTACACCTTC.